This entry lists 23 T cell receptor beta chains sequenced from one sample in a study of blood T cell repertoires in COVID-19 (dated by TCRdb to the early 2020s). Libraries were made using the immunoSEQ multiplex PCR assay. TCRdb took over this immuneACCESS table, retaining in-frame rearrangements with V and J assigned. Such tables are incomplete; in checked studies, under half of the missing clones stem from an unresolved V gene, and the remainder is unexplained. Here the sample has tens of thousands of clones; about nine tenths occur a single time. The ten largest clones take up 14% of the sample. The sequenced material came from peripheral blood. All receptors come from a human donor with active COVID-19. The donor label of this sample is uncertain.

This rearrangement joins TRBV7-2 to TRBJ2-2; D remains ambiguous. The CDR3 contains 16 residues. With 6 bases removed from V and 0 bases from J, the gap between germline ends came to 14 bases. Germline V gene sequence: CDR1 SGHTA, CDR2 FQGNSA. The CDR3 nucleotides read TGTGCCAGCAGAGTCGAGAGTTTCGCGAACACCGGGGAGCTGTTTTTT. Translation: CASRVESFANTGELFF. The full variable domain, its missing parts supplied by reference TRBV7-2 and TRBJ2-2, is GAGVSQSPSNKVTEKGKDVELRCDPISGHTALYWYRQSLGQGLEFLIYFQGNSAPDKSGLPSDRFSAERTGGSVSTLTIQRTQQEDSAVYLCASRVESFANTGELFFGEGSRLTVL.

CDR3 loop: CASSLRTGWRSGELFF. Written as DNA, the CDR3 is TGTGCCAGCAGTTTGCGGACAGGGTGGAGGTCCGGGGAGCTGTTTTTT. The chain joins TRBV6-2 or TRBV6-3 to TRBJ2-2; 8 nucleotides match TRBD1. V was pared by 4 bases and J by 6 bases, with 10 bases of the junction left unmatched. The CDR3 is 16 residues long. Germline CDR1 is MNHEY and CDR2 is SVGEGT.

The rearrangement uses TRBV7-2 and TRBJ2-7; D remains unclear. The V and J ends lost 0 bases and 2 bases respectively, with 11 bases between them. The CDR3 is 15 residues long. Germline-derived CDR1 and CDR2 are SGHTA and FQGNSA. CDR3: CASSLAEQPTYEQYF. The CDR3 DNA follows: TGTGCCAGCAGCTTAGCGGAGCAACCCACCTACGAGCAGTACTTC.

V gene TRBV4-1 combines with J gene TRBJ2-3; the match to TRBD1 covers 9 bases. V dropped 2 bases and J dropped 3; count of bases not matched to a gene: 6. Per the germline V gene, CDR1 is MGHRA and CDR2 is YSYEKL. CDR3 length: 16 residues. CDR3 DNA sequence: TGCGCCAGCAGCCAACTGGACAGGGGAACGACAGATACGCAGTATTTT. Translated: CASSQLDRGTTDTQYF.

A few counts support this clone. The chain carries TRBV5-5 and TRBJ1-6; 7 bases match TRBD1. This CDR3 contains 15 residues. The junction had 5 bases not matched to a gene; V was cut back by 1 base and J by 7 bases. CDR1 SGHKS and CDR2 YYEKEE come from the germline V gene (reference sequence). The CDR3 region is CASSLTGQDNSPLHF. The CDR3 DNA follows: TGTGCCAGCAGCTTGACCGGACAGGACAATTCACCCCTCCACTTT.

The rearrangement uses TRBV7-3 and TRBJ2-1, with 9 nucleotides matching TRBD2. The junction had 4 bases not matched to a gene; V was cut back by 6 bases and J by 7 bases. Germline CDR1 and CDR2: SGHTA and FQGTGA. The CDR3 spans 13 residues. The CDR3 protein is CASSFSGGNEQFF. The CDR3 DNA reads as TGTGCCAGCAGTTTCAGCGGGGGGAATGAGCAGTTCTTC.

This clone has only a few counts. The chain is built from TRBV7-2 and TRBJ1-5; TRBD1 aligns across 11 bases. The CDR3 length is 17 residues. Germline CDR1 is SGHTA and CDR2 is FQGNSA. With 4 bases clipped from V and 6 bases from J, the junction kept 11 bases outside the gene matches. This CDR3 is CASSSRGTGGSPQPQHF. The CDR3 DNA reads TGTGCCAGCAGCTCCCGGGGGACAGGGGGTTCTCCTCAGCCCCAGCATTTT.

The V and J genes are TRBV7-3 and TRBJ2-5, with D perhaps TRBD1 (6 bases). V lost 5 bases and J 4 bases, leaving 14 bases between the germline ends. Germline CDR1 is SGHTA and CDR2 is FQGTGA. The CDR3 totals 14 residues. CDR3 protein: CASSTNRDVETQYF. As DNA, the CDR3 is TGTGCCAGCAGCACAAACAGGGACGTAGAGACCCAGTACTTC.

This rearrangement joins TRBV19 to TRBJ1-6; a possible D gene is TRBD1 (6 bases). V lost 3 bases to trimming and J lost 9 bases, with 12 bases between them. The CDR3 runs to 14 residues. Germline values: CDR1 LNHDA, CDR2 SQIVND (reference sequence). DNA for the CDR3: TGTGCCAGTAGTATGCGGGGGCCGGGTTCACCCCTCCACTTT. Its translation: CASSMRGPGSPLHF.

The CDR3 reads CASSLGGAGRTDTQYF. The CDR3 region has the DNA TGTGCCAGCAGCTTAGGTGGGGCCGGAAGAACAGATACGCAGTATTTT. J is TRBJ2-3 and V is TRBV7-2; weak D call: TRBD1 (5 bases). The germline CDR1 and CDR2 sequences are SGHTA and FQGNSA. The CDR3 is 16 amino acids. Between the trimmed V and J ends, which lost 1 base and 3 bases, there was a span of 14 bases.

The chain employs TRBV7-3 and TRBJ2-3; TRBD1 matches at 9 bases. Per the germline V gene, CDR1 is SGHTA and CDR2 is FQGTGA. CDR3 size: 13 residues. V was clipped by 5 bases and J by 6 bases; unmatched bases: 3. The CDR3 DNA reads as TGTGCCAGCAGCGGGACAGGGTCCGATACGCAGTATTTT. Protein product: CASSGTGSDTQYF.

The V and J genes are TRBV7-8 and TRBJ1-1; TRBD1 agrees at 7 bases. The CDR3 has 16 amino acids. The junction had 10 bases not matched to a gene; V was cut back by 1 base and J by 5 bases. Germline V lookup: CDR1 SGHVS, CDR2 FQNEAQ. In DNA, the CDR3 is TGTGCCAGCAGCTTAGGGGGCCGGGACAGAGGGACTGAAGCTTTCTTT. It encodes CASSLGGRDRGTEAFF.

The rearrangement joins TRBV7-2 to TRBJ1-1, with TRBD1 matching over 7 bases. The CDR3 loop spans 13 amino acids. The germline CDR1 and CDR2 sequences are SGHTA and FQGNSA. The trim removed 5 bases at V and 5 bases at J, leaving 5 bases unmatched. CDR3 nucleotide sequence: TGTGCCAGCAGCCTGACAGGGAGAACTGAAGCTTTCTTT. It specifies CASSLTGRTEAFF.

This clone was seen a handful of times. The genes are TRBV6-2 or TRBV6-3 and TRBJ1-5; D is ambiguous. Germline CDR1 MNHEY, CDR2 SVGEGT. The CDR3 loop spans 14 amino acids. V dropped 4 bases and J dropped 6 bases, with 13 bases sitting between them. The CDR3 sequence is CASSSMGGGQPQHF. Here the CDR3 DNA reads TGTGCCAGCAGTTCTATGGGCGGAGGTCAGCCCCAGCATTTT.

This rearrangement joins TRBV13 to TRBJ2-3, with 8 bases aligning to TRBD1. The germline V gene encodes CDR1 PRHDT and CDR2 FYEKMQ (reference sequence). Trimming at V came to 7 bases and at J to 0 bases, leaving 9 bases not matched to a gene. This CDR3 contains 16 residues. CDR3 DNA sequence: TGTGCCAGCACCCCCCGTGACAGGGGAAGCACAGATACGCAGTATTTT. It encodes CASTPRDRGSTDTQYF.

The rearrangement uses TRBV6-5 and TRBJ1-2; maybe TRBD1 (5 bases). The CDR3 totals 13 residues. V was clipped by 8 bases and J by 2 bases, with 12 bases between them. Germline loops: CDR1 MNHEY, CDR2 SVGAGI. CDR3 sequence: CASPKDSNYGYTF. The CDR3 nucleotides read TGTGCCAGCCCTAAAGACAGCAACTATGGCTACACCTTC.

V and J are TRBV15 and TRBJ1-5, with a weak D call TRBD1 (6 bases). CDR3 length: 18 residues. Germline V gene sequence: CDR1 LNHNV, CDR2 YYDKDF (reference sequence). The V end lost 0 bases, the J end lost 1 base, and 16 bases lay between the germline ends. CDR3 in DNA: TGTGCCACCAGCAGAGAGACCCCATGGGGGGGCAGCAATCAGCCCCAGCATTTT. Translating it yields CATSRETPWGGSNQPQHF.

The chain has TRBV25-1 and TRBJ1-2, with 7 bases identical to TRBD1. V gave up 7 bases and J gave up 4 bases; unmatched junction bases: 6. This CDR3 spans 13 amino acids. Germline CDR1 and CDR2: MGHDK and SYGVNS. The CDR3 here is CASTLTGRYGYTF. The CDR3 DNA sequence: TGTGCCAGCACCTTGACAGGGCGCTATGGCTACACCTTC.

The rearrangement uses TRBV7-2 and TRBJ2-7; 9 bases line up with TRBD2. The CDR3 consists of 14 residues. After removal of 3 bases from V and 5 bases from J, the junction contained 5 bases not matched to a gene. Germline V gives CDR1 SGHTA, CDR2 FQGNSA. CDR3 sequence (DNA): TGTGCCAGCAGCTTGGGACTAGCTGCCCACGAGCAGTACTTC. Residues: CASSLGLAAHEQYF.

V gene TRBV19 combines with J gene TRBJ2-3; D not resolved. The germline gives CDR1 LNHDA, CDR2 SQIVND (reference sequence). This CDR3 is 13 amino acids long. V dropped 8 bases and J dropped 5 bases, with 14 bases sitting between them. CDR3 nucleotides: TGTGCCAGTGTACAATCCCGCGGAGATACGCAGTATTTT. Translated, it gives CASVQSRGDTQYF.

The genes are TRBV4-2 and TRBJ1-4; D is uncertain. The germline V gene has CDR1 LGHNA and CDR2 YNFKEQ. V was shortened by 9 bases and J by 0 bases, with 14 bases between the two germline ends. The CDR3 length is 15 residues. CDR3 sequence: CASSLQAATNEKLFF. The DNA of the CDR3 is TGTGCCAGTTCGCTGCAGGCAGCAACTAATGAAAAACTGTTTTTT.

This chain joins TRBV6-1 and TRBJ1-5; 8 bases map to TRBD1. The junction had 5 bases not matched to a gene; V was cut back by 1 base and J by 6 bases. Germline V lookup: CDR1 MNHNS, CDR2 SASEGT. The length of the CDR3 is 15 residues. CDR3 in amino acids: CASSEGTGKGQPQHF. The CDR3, as DNA: TGTGCCAGCAGTGAAGGGACAGGGAAGGGTCAGCCCCAGCATTTT.

The chain carries TRBV2 and TRBJ2-6; 9 nucleotides match TRBD1. With V trimmed by 6 bases and J by 3 bases, 12 bases remained unmatched. Germline-derived CDR1 and CDR2 are SNHLY and FYNNEI. The CDR3 runs 18 residues. CDR3 in DNA: TGTGCCAGCAGCCGGGACAGGGTCCCCGGTAGTGGGGCCAACGTCCTGACTTTC. This sequence encodes CASSRDRVPGSGANVLTF.